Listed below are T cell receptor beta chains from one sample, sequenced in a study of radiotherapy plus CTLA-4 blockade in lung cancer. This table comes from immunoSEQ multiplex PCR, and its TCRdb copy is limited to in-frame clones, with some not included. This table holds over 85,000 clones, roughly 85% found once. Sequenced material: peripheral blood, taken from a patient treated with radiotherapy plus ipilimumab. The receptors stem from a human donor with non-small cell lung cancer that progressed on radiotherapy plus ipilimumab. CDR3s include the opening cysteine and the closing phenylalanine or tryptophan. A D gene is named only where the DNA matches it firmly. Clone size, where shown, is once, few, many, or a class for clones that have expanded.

CDR3: CASSLGQTYNEQFF
DNA: TGTGCCAGCAGCTTAGGACAGACCTACAATGAGCAGTTCTTC
V: TRBV7-6
J: TRBJ2-1
size: many
D: NA

CDR3: CASSAKSKESTDTQYF
DNA: TGTGCCAGCAGCGCCAAGTCGAAAGAAAGCACAGATACGCAGTATTTT
V: TRBV9
J: TRBJ2-3
size: NA
D: NA

CDR3: CASSVDGINQPQHF
DNA: TGTGCCAGCAGCGTAGACGGGATCAATCAGCCCCAGCATTTT
V: TRBV9
J: TRBJ1-5
size: NA
D: NA

CDR3: CASSLYAGQDGGTEAFF
DNA: TGCGCCAGCAGCTTGTATGCGGGTCAGGATGGGGGCACTGAAGCTTTCTTT
V: TRBV5-1
J: TRBJ1-1
size: NA
D: NA

CDR3: CASRGTGHGYEQYF
DNA: TGTGCCAGCAGAGGGACGGGACACGGTTACGAGCAGTACTTC
V: TRBV6-5
J: TRBJ2-7
size: NA
D: NA

CDR3: CASSLEAGSGNTIYF
DNA: TGTGCCAGCAGCTTAGAGGCAGGCTCTGGAAACACCATATATTTT
V: TRBV11-2
J: TRBJ1-3
size: NA
D: NA

CDR3: CASSFTRPGAKNIQYF
DNA: TGTGCCAGCAGCTTCACTCGCCCGGGAGCCAAAAACATTCAGTACTTC
V: TRBV7-8
J: TRBJ2-4
size: NA
D: NA

CDR3: CASNPTGGTGNTIYF
DNA: TGTGCCAGCAACCCGACAGGGGGTACTGGAAACACCATATATTTT
V: TRBV6-5
J: TRBJ1-3
size: NA
D: TRBD1

CDR3: CASSERRRRAYEQYF
DNA: TGTGCCAGCAGCGAGCGCAGGCGCCGGGCCTACGAGCAGTACTTC
V: TRBV9
J: TRBJ2-7
size: NA
D: NA

CDR3: CASSELAGGPSNEQFF
DNA: TGTGCCAGCAGCGAGCTAGCGGGAGGGCCTTCAAATGAGCAGTTCTTC
V: TRBV5-4
J: TRBJ2-1
size: NA
D: TRBD2

CDR3: CASRGFWTANTEAFF
DNA: TGTGCCAGCAGAGGGTTCTGGACAGCGAACACTGAAGCTTTCTTT
V: TRBV28
J: TRBJ1-1
size: NA
D: NA

CDR3: CASSPRLAGVLVEYNEQFF
DNA: TGTGCCAGCAGCCCGCGACTAGCGGGAGTTTTAGTGGAATACAATGAGCAGTTCTTC
V: TRBV7-8
J: TRBJ2-1
size: NA
D: TRBD2

CDR3: CASSKDRGRNTEAFF
DNA: TGTGCCAGCAGCAAGGACAGGGGGCGGAACACTGAAGCTTTCTTT
V: TRBV21-1
J: TRBJ1-1
size: few
D: NA

CDR3: CASSLDTGTSGATQYF
DNA: TGTGCCAGCAGCCTGGATACCGGGACTAGCGGTGCAACGCAGTATTTT
V: TRBV5-4
J: TRBJ2-3
size: NA
D: TRBD2

CDR3: CASSTTGTKETQYF
DNA: TGCGCCAGCAGCACCACCGGGACAAAAGAGACCCAGTACTTC
V: TRBV5-1
J: TRBJ2-5
size: NA
D: NA

CDR3: CAWRPLGLAGVNEQYF
DNA: TGTGCCTGGAGACCCCTAGGCCTAGCGGGAGTGAACGAGCAGTACTTC
V: TRBV30
J: TRBJ2-7
size: NA
D: TRBD2

CDR3: CASSSPREGFSNEQFF
DNA: TGTGCCAGCAGCTCACCCCGGGAGGGCTTTTCGAATGAGCAGTTCTTC
V: TRBV5-4
J: TRBJ2-1
size: NA
D: TRBD2

CDR3: CASSSPKQRSKYGYTF
DNA: TGTGCCAGCAGCTCGCCGAAACAGAGGAGTAAATATGGCTACACCTTC
V: TRBV11-2
J: TRBJ1-2
size: NA
D: NA

CDR3: CASSILGGAQPQHF
DNA: TGTGCCAGTAGTATTTTAGGGGGGGCTCAGCCCCAGCATTTT
V: TRBV19
J: TRBJ1-5
size: few
D: NA

CDR3: CASSWGHGLNTEAFF
DNA: TGCGCCAGCAGCTGGGGACACGGTTTGAACACTGAAGCTTTCTTT
V: TRBV5-1
J: TRBJ1-1
size: NA
D: NA

CDR3: CASKEQGATDTQYF
DNA: TGTGCCAGTAAGGAGCAGGGGGCTACAGATACGCAGTATTTT
V: TRBV19
J: TRBJ2-3
size: NA
D: TRBD1

CDR3: CASSWGLAGAGELFF
DNA: TGTGCCAGCAGCTGGGGACTAGCGGGAGCCGGGGAGCTGTTTTTT
V: TRBV7-6
J: TRBJ2-2
size: NA
D: TRBD2

CDR3: CASRSGGSYEQFF
DNA: TGTGCCAGCCGATCAGGGGGCTCTTATGAGCAGTTCTTC
V: TRBV25-1
J: TRBJ2-1
size: once
D: TRBD1

CDR3: CASSLGRNTGELFF
DNA: TGTGCCAGCAGCTTAGGGAGAAACACCGGGGAGCTGTTTTTT
V: TRBV7-6
J: TRBJ2-2
size: NA
D: NA

CDR3: CASSFSGSSSYNEQFF
DNA: TGCGCCAGCAGCTTCAGCGGGTCTAGCTCCTACAATGAGCAGTTCTTC
V: TRBV5-1
J: TRBJ2-1
size: NA
D: NA

CDR3: CASTNGPGETQYF
DNA: TGTGCCAGCACCAACGGTCCCGGTGAGACCCAGTACTTC
V: TRBV6-5
J: TRBJ2-5
size: NA
D: NA

CDR3: CASSIRGYEQYF
DNA: TGTGCCAGTAGTATTCGGGGATACGAGCAGTACTTC
V: TRBV19
J: TRBJ2-7
size: few
D: NA

CDR3: CASSNRAPPYEQYF
DNA: TGTGCCAGCAGTAACAGGGCCCCTCCTTACGAGCAGTACTTC
V: TRBV27
J: TRBJ2-7
size: NA
D: NA

CDR3: CASTTGEKTEAFF
DNA: TGTGCCAGCACCACAGGGGAGAAGACTGAAGCTTTCTTT
V: TRBV21-1
J: TRBJ1-1
size: few
D: NA

CDR3: CASSLLDRPYEQYF
DNA: TGTGCCAGCAGCTTGCTGGACAGGCCCTACGAGCAGTACTTC
V: TRBV5-4
J: TRBJ2-7
size: NA
D: TRBD1

CDR3: CASSQGLAGADTQYF
DNA: TGCGCCAGCAGCCAGGGACTAGCGGGAGCAGATACGCAGTATTTT
V: TRBV4-1
J: TRBJ2-3
size: NA
D: TRBD2

CDR3: CASRRLAGDTGELFF
DNA: TGTGCCAGCAGAAGACTAGCGGGAGACACCGGGGAGCTGTTTTTT
V: TRBV6-1
J: TRBJ2-2
size: NA
D: TRBD2

CDR3: CASSPYYRLDNEQFF
DNA: TGCGCCAGCAGCCCATACTACCGGTTGGACAATGAGCAGTTCTTC
V: TRBV5-1
J: TRBJ2-1
size: NA
D: NA

CDR3: CASSVGGDEAFF
DNA: TGTGCCAGCAGCGTAGGTGGTGATGAAGCTTTCTTT
V: TRBV9
J: TRBJ1-1
size: NA
D: NA

CDR3: CASSLQGAGGDTEAFF
DNA: TGTGCCAGCAGCTTGCAGGGGGCGGGGGGGGACACTGAAGCTTTCTTT
V: TRBV27
J: TRBJ1-1
size: NA
D: TRBD1

CDR3: CASIRPGTGYYGYTF
DNA: TGTGCCAGCATCCGACCTGGGACAGGGTACTATGGCTACACCTTC
V: TRBV6-1
J: TRBJ1-2
size: once
D: TRBD1

CDR3: CASSQFGTENQPQHF
DNA: TGTGCCAGCAGCCAGTTCGGGACAGAGAATCAGCCCCAGCATTTT
V: TRBV4-2
J: TRBJ1-5
size: NA
D: TRBD1

CDR3: CASSRRQFQETQYF
DNA: TGTGCCAGCAGCCGCAGACAGTTCCAAGAGACCCAGTACTTC
V: TRBV14
J: TRBJ2-5
size: NA
D: NA

CDR3: CASSPRLADGGEQFF
DNA: TGTGCCAGCAGCCCCAGACTAGCGGATGGAGGTGAGCAGTTCTTC
V: TRBV7-9
J: TRBJ2-1
size: NA
D: TRBD2

CDR3: CSVNSDRAFGTQYF
DNA: TGCAGCGTAAATTCCGACAGAGCCTTCGGGACCCAGTACTTC
V: TRBV29-1
J: TRBJ2-5
size: NA
D: NA

CDR3: CASRGAGGSSYNEQFF
DNA: TGCGCCAGCAGGGGAGCGGGGGGAAGCTCCTACAATGAGCAGTTCTTC
V: TRBV5-1
J: TRBJ2-1
size: NA
D: TRBD2

CDR3: CASSLSAYTEAFF
DNA: TGTGCCAGCAGTTTATCGGCCTACACTGAAGCTTTCTTT
V: TRBV27
J: TRBJ1-1
size: few
D: NA

CDR3: CASSVDLARDTQYF
DNA: TGTGCCAGCAGCGTGGACCTAGCCCGCGATACGCAGTATTTT
V: TRBV9
J: TRBJ2-3
size: NA
D: NA

CDR3: CATSRDRGGSGPGNTIYF
DNA: TGTGCCACCAGCAGAGATAGAGGGGGCTCCGGGCCTGGAAACACCATATATTTT
V: TRBV15
J: TRBJ1-3
size: NA
D: TRBD1

CDR3: CASSIKIGRGRVF
DNA: TGTGCCAGTAGTATAAAGATAGGACGGGGAAGGGTCTTC
V: TRBV19
J: TRBJ2-1
size: once
D: NA

CDR3: CASKSGRAGFYEQYF
DNA: TGTGCCAGCAAGAGCGGGAGGGCAGGTTTTTACGAGCAGTACTTC
V: TRBV6-1
J: TRBJ2-7
size: few
D: TRBD2

CDR3: CASSPRTGRGNTIYF
DNA: TGTGCCAGCAGCCCCAGGACAGGGCGCGGAAACACCATATATTTT
V: TRBV9
J: TRBJ1-3
size: NA
D: TRBD1

CDR3: CASSLVGRGQPQHF
DNA: TGTGCCAGCAGCTTAGTTGGTAGGGGACAGCCCCAGCATTTT
V: TRBV7-2
J: TRBJ1-5
size: NA
D: NA

CDR3: CASKGSGSGSTMYNEQFF
DNA: TGCGCCAGCAAAGGGAGCGGTAGCGGGAGTACTATGTACAATGAGCAGTTCTTC
V: TRBV5-1
J: TRBJ2-1
size: NA
D: TRBD2

CDR3: CASSPAVEAFF
DNA: TGTGCCAGCTCACCAGCGGTAGAAGCTTTCTTT
V: TRBV18
J: TRBJ1-1
size: few
D: NA

CDR3: CASRISGELRTDTQYF
DNA: TGTGCCAGCAGAATATCCGGGGAGCTCCGCACAGATACGCAGTATTTT
V: TRBV7-8
J: TRBJ2-3
size: NA
D: NA

CDR3: CASSTLPGQGRETQYF
DNA: TGTGCCAGTAGTACACTACCGGGACAGGGAAGAGAGACCCAGTACTTC
V: TRBV19
J: TRBJ2-5
size: NA
D: TRBD1

CDR3: CASKGGLAGKYSTDTQYF
DNA: TGCGCCAGCAAAGGGGGCCTAGCGGGGAAGTATAGCACAGATACGCAGTATTTT
V: TRBV5-1
J: TRBJ2-3
size: NA
D: TRBD2

CDR3: CAWSRDRGQETQYF
DNA: TGTGCCTGGAGTAGGGACAGGGGGCAAGAGACCCAGTACTTC
V: TRBV30
J: TRBJ2-5
size: NA
D: TRBD1

CDR3: CATSRVGTKNEKLFF
DNA: TGTGCCACCAGCAGAGTGGGGACAAAGAATGAAAAACTGTTTTTT
V: TRBV15
J: TRBJ1-4
size: NA
D: NA

CDR3: CASSLVSGTGPYEQYF
DNA: TGTGCCAGCAGCTTAGTTTCTGGGACAGGCCCCTACGAGCAGTACTTC
V: TRBV7-9
J: TRBJ2-7
size: once
D: TRBD1

CDR3: CASSAGFGLATSEQFF
DNA: TGTGCCAGCAGCGCCGGGTTCGGACTAGCGACTAGTGAGCAGTTCTTC
V: TRBV7-6
J: TRBJ2-1
size: NA
D: TRBD2